Detailed here is one TCR beta chain. Its antigen is unidentified. The sample originates from a study of T cells after yellow fever vaccination. Study-level points and caveats: Most clones from primary vaccination were detected again post-booster (roughly 96% CD4, about 88% CD8). FACS-sorted repertoires could contain abundant clonotypes contaminating from the bulk population.

It was through 5'RACE template switching that TCR cDNA was made, with a universal primer site and UMIs added. Each CDR3 protein gets one entry after TCRdb re-called the 5' RACE reads with MiXCR. The sample has under 550,000 distinct CDR3 sequences, 21% seen once. This TCR came from a man aged 18-30 years who received the YFV17D yellow fever vaccine. Specimen: PBMCs, collected 21 days after the first yellow fever vaccination.

In nucleotides, the CDR3 is TGTGCCATCAGTGACTCAGCGGGGGGGCCCCGGTCCTACGAGCAGTACTTC. It is translated as CAISDSAGGPRSYEQYF. The V and J genes are TRBV10-3 and TRBJ2-7; 10 nucleotides agree with TRBD2. The CDR3 loop spans 17 amino acids. The V segment lost 3 bases and the J segment 1 base; nucleotides outside the gene matches: 9. Germline V CDR1 and CDR2: ENHRY, SYGVKD.